The 18 T cell receptor beta chains listed next were all sequenced from one sample in a study of beta chain features in type 1 diabetes. Since all of the isolated RNA was reverse transcribed, expressed TCRB transcripts were what got sequenced. Data came from immunoSEQ multiplex PCR; TCRdb stores just in-frame clones and leaves some out. The sample contains under 300,000 clones, 16% of which appear only once. Regarding the study as a whole: Across all four CD4+ subsets, people with type 1 diabetes showed modestly shorter TCRB CDR3s.

Which antigens these TCRs recognize remains unknown. The sequenced material came from naive CD4+ T cells from blood. The receptors originated from a man aged 25-45 years with type 1 diabetes.

This sequence joins TRBV4-3 and TRBJ2-1; D call uncertain. In germline, CDR1 is LGHNA, CDR2 YSLEER. The CDR3 runs 16 residues. With 0 bases removed from V and 2 bases from J, the gap between germline ends came to 11 bases. CDR3 sequence (DNA): TGCGCCAGCAGCCAAGATAGAATGGATACCTACAATGAGCAGTTCTTC. It translates to CASSQDRMDTYNEQFF.

This clone came up a few times. This chain uses TRBV29-1 with TRBJ1-5; D not resolved. Trimming removed 4 bases at V and 5 bases at J, with 12 bases between. Per the germline V gene, CDR1 is SQVTM and CDR2 is ANQGSEA. This CDR3 is 13 amino acids long. CDR3 coding DNA: TGCAGCGTTGCGTGGCAGAGGGATCAGCCCCAGCATTTT. This gives the protein CSVAWQRDQPQHF.

This clone turned up a few times. This chain uses TRBV5-1 with TRBJ2-5, with a tentative D call TRBD1 (6 bases). Germline V lookup: CDR1 SGHRS, CDR2 YFSETQ. The CDR3 spans 13 residues. V lost 4 bases and J 1 base, leaving 8 bases between the germline ends. Here the CDR3 DNA reads TGCGCCAGCAGCAGGACAGCCCAAGAGACCCAGTACTTC. Translated, it gives CASSRTAQETQYF.

This clone was observed a few times. V is TRBV27 and J is TRBJ1-2; 11 bases agree with TRBD1. This CDR3 has 13 amino acids. Losses at the gene ends were 10 bases for V and 6 bases for J; bases not matched to a gene: 7. The germline V gene has CDR1 MNHEY and CDR2 SMNVEV (reference sequence). The CDR3 protein is CATRRTGGDGYTF. Written as DNA, the CDR3 is TGTGCCACACGGAGGACAGGGGGCGATGGCTACACCTTC.

This chain connects TRBV6-5 to TRBJ2-3; 8 bases are shared with TRBD2. Trimming cost V 5 bases and J 1 base; bases outside gene matches: 5. Germline CDR1 reads MNHEY; CDR2 reads SVGAGI. CDR3 length: 15 residues. CDR3 nucleotide sequence: TGTGCCAGCAGTATCGGGGGGGTTCGCACAGATACGCAGTATTTT. Its translation: CASSIGGVRTDTQYF.

The chain is built from TRBV10-3 and TRBJ2-5; tentatively, D is TRBD2 (6 bases). The CDR3 consists of 14 residues. Trimming left V 3 bases short and J 4 bases short, with 12 bases between. CDR1 and CDR2 (germline): ENHRY, SYGVKD. The CDR3 coding sequence is TGTGCCATCAGTGAATTTGGAGGGCGAGAGACCCAGTACTTC. Translation gives CAISEFGGRETQYF.

This clone came up a few times. The J gene is TRBJ1-3, the V gene TRBV29-1; D unclear. Germline CDR1 reads SQVTM; CDR2 reads ANQGSEA. The CDR3 contains 14 residues. V lost 4 bases, J lost 3 bases, and 13 bases lay in between. The CDR3 loop is CSVARGVGGNTIYF. Written as DNA, the CDR3 is TGCAGCGTTGCGCGGGGTGTCGGTGGAAACACCATATATTTT. Full variable domain (remainder filled in from reference TRBV29-1 and TRBJ1-3): SAVISQKPSRDICQRGTSLTIQCQVDSQVTMMFWYRQQPGQSLTLIATANQGSEATYESGFVIDKFPISRPNLTFSTLTVSNMSPEDSSIYLCSVARGVGGNTIYFGEGSWLTVV.

A few counts support this clone. The chain combines TRBV7-8 with TRBJ2-3; 11 nucleotides agree with TRBD2. Germline V CDR1 and CDR2: SGHVS, FQNEAQ. Trimming took 5 bases from V and 3 from J; bases not matched to a gene: 4. The CDR3 runs to 15 residues. CDR3 DNA: TGTGCCAGCAGCCCAACTAGCGGGAGAACAGATACGCAGTATTTT. It specifies CASSPTSGRTDTQYF.

This sequence joins TRBV7-9 and TRBJ2-3; D is ambiguous. Per the germline V gene, CDR1 is SEHNR and CDR2 is FQNEAQ (reference sequence). The CDR3 spans 13 residues. V was shortened by 2 bases and J by 2 bases, with 5 bases between the two germline ends. CDR3 amino acids: CASSLLVTDTQYF. The CDR3 nucleotides read TGTGCCAGCAGCTTACTAGTCACAGATACGCAGTATTTT.

This clone occurred a few times. V and J are TRBV7-9 and TRBJ2-5, with D uncertain. Germline V gene data show CDR1 as SEHNR and CDR2 as FQNEAQ (reference sequence). V was shortened by 0 bases and J by 5 bases, with 4 bases between the two germline ends. This CDR3 contains 12 residues. The CDR3 DNA sequence: TGTGCCAGCAGCTTAGCGGGGGAGACCCAGTACTTC. Translated, it gives CASSLAGETQYF.

In its sample, this clone was seen a few times. V gene TRBV9 combines with J gene TRBJ2-3, with TRBD2 matching over 10 bases. The CDR3 loop spans 16 amino acids. The trim removed 1 base at V and 1 base at J, leaving 3 bases unmatched. Germline-derived CDR1 and CDR2 are SGDLS and YYNGEE. CDR3: CASSVSGTSGTDTQYF. In DNA, the CDR3 is TGTGCCAGCAGCGTATCCGGGACTAGCGGCACAGATACGCAGTATTTT.

This clone was seen only a few times. The genes are TRBV9 and TRBJ1-5; D is uncertain. Germline CDR1 and CDR2: SGDLS and YYNGEE. V lost 0 bases and J 11 bases, leaving 15 bases between the germline ends. The CDR3 totals 14 residues. CDR3 in amino acids: CASSVEAFEATQHF. CDR3 in DNA: TGTGCCAGCAGCGTAGAAGCTTTTGAGGCAACCCAGCATTTT.

This clone came up a few times. This sequence joins TRBV7-9 and TRBJ1-2; D gene unclear. The CDR3 length is 15 residues. The V end was cut by 0 bases, the J end by 1 base, with 9 bases between. Germline V lookup: CDR1 SEHNR, CDR2 FQNEAQ (reference sequence). In DNA, the CDR3 is TGTGCCAGCAGCTTAGCGGGTGTAGGTAACTATGGCTACACCTTC. It translates to CASSLAGVGNYGYTF.

This chain connects TRBV25-1 to TRBJ2-3, with 7 bases that match TRBD1. Trimming removed 8 bases from V and 5 bases from J; junction bases left unmatched: 7. The CDR3 consists of 13 residues. From germline, CDR1 is MGHDK and CDR2 SYGVNS. Written as DNA, the CDR3 is TGTGCCAGCCTTATCTCAGGGGGAGATACGCAGTATTTT. It yields the protein CASLISGGDTQYF.

The chain has TRBV28 and TRBJ2-1; D may match TRBD1 or TRBD2 (6 bases each). Germline V gives CDR1 MDHEN, CDR2 SYDVKM. V dropped 5 bases and J dropped 1 base, with 15 bases sitting between them. This CDR3 is 16 amino acids long. CDR3 DNA: TGTGCCAGCAGTGGACAGCGGGCGGGATCCTACAATGAGCAGTTCTTC. Translating it yields CASSGQRAGSYNEQFF.

This clone was observed a handful of times. This sequence joins TRBV7-2 and TRBJ2-3; perhaps TRBD2 as D (5 bases). The germline CDR1 and CDR2 sequences are SGHTA and FQGNSA. This CDR3 spans 16 amino acids. V dropped 5 bases and J dropped 9 bases, with 24 bases sitting between them. CDR3 in amino acids: CASSPRGLRGSGTQYF. The CDR3 DNA reads TGTGCCAGCAGCCCCCGCGGGCTACGTGGGTCCGGCACGCAGTATTTT.

This clone was recorded a few times. The chain links TRBV7-2 to TRBJ2-3, with 10 bases that match TRBD2. CDR3 length: 16 residues. Germline V CDR1 and CDR2: SGHTA, FQGNSA. The V segment lost 2 bases and the J segment 3 bases; nucleotides outside the gene matches: 5. The CDR3 sequence is CASSLFGLADTDTQYF. Here the CDR3 DNA reads TGTGCCAGCAGCTTATTCGGACTAGCGGATACAGATACGCAGTATTTT.

This clone was recorded a few times. V gene TRBV2 combines with J gene TRBJ1-1; D may be TRBD1 (5 bases). The V end lost 5 bases, the J end lost 1 base, and 8 bases lay between the germline ends. The CDR3 totals 13 residues. The germline CDR1 and CDR2 sequences are SNHLY and FYNNEI. The CDR3 DNA reads TGTGCCAGCAGTTCGGACACGAACACTGAAGCTTTCTTT. Its protein is CASSSDTNTEAFF.